One sample yielded the 10 T cell receptor beta chains listed below, sequenced in a study of sequential checkpoint blockade in melanoma. Noted treatment: randomized to nivolumab then ipilimumab (arm A) or the reverse (arm B). TCRdb keeps only in-frame clones here, not all; method: immunoSEQ multiplex PCR. Seen here are 25,000 to 30,000 clones, around three quarters observed once, and the top ten hold approximately 12%. The source material was CD8+ T cells sorted from blood (inferred from file names), sampled from a patient given nivolumab and ipilimumab in sequence. All receptors derive from a human donor with melanoma.

The chain recombines TRBV6-1 with TRBJ2-7; D remains ambiguous. The CDR3 runs 13 residues. V lost 8 bases to trimming and J lost 0 bases, with 11 bases between them. Germline lookup yields CDR1 MNHNS and CDR2 SASEGT. As DNA, the CDR3 is TGTGCCAGCCTTGGCGGCAGCTCCTACGAGCAGTACTTC. Translation gives CASLGGSSYEQYF.

This clone came up once. V and J are TRBV30 and TRBJ2-1, with D possibly TRBD2 on 5 matching bases. V was clipped by 6 bases and J by 5 bases, with 14 bases between them. Germline assignment: CDR1 GTSNPN and CDR2 SVGIG (reference sequence). The CDR3 is 13 residues long. Written as DNA, the CDR3 is TGTGCCTGCCACGGGGTTAGGGACAATGAGCAGTTCTTC. It codes for CACHGVRDNEQFF.

The chain uses TRBV30 and TRBJ1-1, with D unresolved. The V and J ends lost 0 bases and 2 bases respectively, with 7 bases between them. The CDR3 is made up of 13 amino acids. Germline values: CDR1 GTSNPN, CDR2 SVGIG (reference sequence). CDR3 loop: CAWSVLSNTEAFF. As DNA, the CDR3 is TGTGCCTGGAGTGTACTGTCTAACACTGAAGCTTTCTTT.

The rearrangement links TRBV4-3 to TRBJ1-1; possibly TRBD1 for D (5 bases). The CDR3 sequence is 13 residues long. The V gene lost 0 bases and the J gene lost 6 bases, with 8 bases spanning the gap. Germline-derived CDR1 and CDR2 are LGHNA and YSLEER. The CDR3 loop reads CASSQDQGAEAFF. The CDR3 coding sequence is TGCGCCAGCAGCCAAGATCAAGGGGCTGAAGCTTTCTTT.

CDR3 region: CASSQEFGTSGANEQFF. CDR3 DNA sequence: TGCGCCAGCAGCCAAGAGTTCGGAACTAGCGGGGCCAATGAGCAGTTCTTC. The chain employs TRBV4-1 and TRBJ2-1, with 10 bases aligning to TRBD2. With V trimmed by 0 bases and J by 6 bases, 8 bases remained unmatched. This CDR3 comprises 17 residues. CDR1 is MGHRA, CDR2 YSYEKL, per germline.

The CDR3 is CAWATDSNTEAFF. For the CDR3, the DNA is TGTGCCTGGGCAACGGACTCGAACACTGAAGCTTTCTTT. The chain uses TRBV30 and TRBJ1-1; D gene uncertain. Between the trimmed V and J ends, which lost 5 bases and 1 base, there was a span of 11 bases. The CDR3 spans 13 residues. Germline V lookup: CDR1 GTSNPN, CDR2 SVGIG (reference sequence).

This chain uses TRBV6-1 with TRBJ2-3; D ambiguous. Germline loops: CDR1 MNHNS, CDR2 SASEGT. The CDR3 extends over 15 amino acids. Trimming pared 4 bases from V and 0 bases from J, leaving 11 bases between. The CDR3 region is CASSAPKASTDTQYF. The CDR3 coding sequence is TGTGCCAGCAGTGCCCCGAAAGCTAGCACAGATACGCAGTATTTT.

This chain connects TRBV15 to TRBJ1-5; D is unclear. Germline CDR1 and CDR2: LNHNV and YYDKDF (reference sequence). V was shortened by 0 bases and J by 0 bases, with 6 bases between the two germline ends. The CDR3 is made up of 15 amino acids. The CDR3 DNA reads as TGTGCCACCAGCAGAGAGAGGTATAGCAATCAGCCCCAGCATTTT. It codes for CATSRERYSNQPQHF.

The V gene is TRBV28, the J gene TRBJ2-3; weak D call: TRBD1 (7 bases). Germline V gene sequence: CDR1 MDHEN, CDR2 SYDVKM. V was trimmed by 7 bases and J by 4 bases, leaving 18 bases between them. The CDR3 is 15 residues long. This CDR3 is CASTRQGGRPDTQYF. The CDR3 DNA sequence: TGTGCCAGCACCCGGCAGGGGGGAAGACCAGATACGCAGTATTTT.

This clone is judged medium-sized. The chain joins TRBV15 to TRBJ2-3; 7 nucleotides match TRBD2. The V segment lost 3 bases and the J segment 2 bases; nucleotides outside the gene matches: 11. CDR1 LNHNV and CDR2 YYDKDF come from the germline V gene (reference sequence). CDR3 length: 17 residues. The CDR3 DNA reads TGTGCCACCAGCAGGGCCAGAGGCGGGGGTTTCACAGATACGCAGTATTTT. Its protein product is CATSRARGGGFTDTQYF. Full variable domain (missing parts from reference TRBV15 and TRBJ2-3): DAMVIQNPRYQVTQFGKPVTLSCSQTLNHNVMYWYQQKSSQAPKLLFHYYDKDFNNEADTPDNFQSRRPNTSFCFLDIRSPGLGDTAMYLCATSRARGGGFTDTQYFGPGTRLTVL.